Described below is a single TCR beta chain sequence and its context. Its antigen is unidentified. This specimen comes from a study of T cell responses to AZD1222 COVID-19 vaccine. Whole-study findings and limits: Spike regions recognized by vaccine-associated CD4 TCRs spanned the protein, led by 160-218 and 743-854. Reportedly, close to half of spike-specific TCRs are directed against unmutated variant regions. Repertoire sampling was restricted to post-peak T cell response timepoints.

The CDR3 is made up of 14 amino acids. Trimming left V 4 bases short and J 7 bases short, with 14 bases between. Germline CDR1 is MNHEY and CDR2 is SVGEGT. Libraries were prepared by immunoSEQ multiplex PCR; TCRdb keeps only in-frame clonotypes and omits some of them. The sample has about 86,000 clones; about nine tenths are singletons. The sample here was peripheral blood, taken 28 days after the second AZD1222 dose. The receptor was derived from an adult who received the AZD1222 COVID-19 vaccine. The chain carries TRBV6-2 or TRBV6-3 and TRBJ1-5; D call uncertain. The CDR3 bases are TGTGCCAGCAGTTCGTACTCGAAGGCCCAGCCCCAGCATTTT. Translation: CASSSYSKAQPQHF.